A selection of T cell receptor beta chains follows, all from one sample in a study of T-cell memory formation after mild COVID-19. TCRdb reprocessed the 5' RACE reads with MiXCR, giving one entry per CDR3 protein. The sample includes about 450,000 distinct CDR3 sequences, about a quarter of them seen just once. Sequencing was performed on PBMCs or a T cell subset sorted from them (not recorded which). These receptors originate from an adult woman who had mild COVID-19 (a few samples of this study predate the infection). Cell type and time point are not known. Both conserved end residues are part of each CDR3. A D gene is named only where the DNA matches it firmly. The listing skips clone size in some rows; elsewhere it reads once, few, many or a size class.

>TRBJ2-1|NA|TRBD1|TRBV4-1
CASSPRTGRDEQFF
TGCGCCAGCAGCCCGAGGACAGGGCGAGATGAGCAGTTCTTC
>TRBJ1-1|NA|TRBD1|TRBV5-1
CASSMGQGNTEAFF
TGCGCCAGCAGCATGGGACAGGGGAACACTGAAGCTTTCTTT
>TRBJ1-1|NA|NA|TRBV5-1
CASSSRVEQLNTEAFF
TGCGCCAGCAGCTCCCGAGTAGAACAGCTGAACACTGAAGCTTTCTTT
>TRBJ1-2|few|TRBD1|TRBV5-5
CASSSGQVLGYGYTF
TGTGCCAGCAGCTCGGGACAGGTCCTAGGGTATGGCTACACCTTC
>TRBJ2-5|few|NA|TRBV9
CASSVEETQYF
TGTGCCAGCAGCGTAGAAGAGACCCAGTACTTC
>TRBJ2-6|NA|NA|TRBV6-5
CASRQRPSGANVLTF
TGTGCCAGTAGACAGAGACCCTCTGGGGCCAACGTCCTGACTTTC
>TRBJ2-3|NA|NA|TRBV24-1
CATSQGSGPDTQYF
TGTGCCACCAGTCAGGGTTCAGGGCCAGATACGCAGTATTTT
>TRBJ2-5|NA|TRBD2|TRBV20-1
CSARDRLAGGTKYF
TGCAGTGCTAGAGATCGGCTAGCGGGGGGGACAAAGTACTTC
>TRBJ1-2|few|NA|TRBV29-1
CSVGEWGTGGYTF
TGCAGCGTTGGGGAATGGGGGACTGGTGGCTACACCTTC
>TRBJ2-2|NA|NA|TRBV7-3
CASNPTGTGELFF
TGTGCAAGCAACCCGACGGGGACCGGGGAGCTGTTTTTT
>TRBJ2-1|few|NA|TRBV20-1
CSARDPAGSYNEQFF
TGCAGTGCTAGAGATCCAGCGGGCTCCTACAATGAGCAGTTCTTC
>TRBJ2-5|NA|TRBD1|TRBV11-2
CASSQIRGRETQYF
TGTGCCAGCAGCCAGATAAGGGGGCGGGAGACCCAGTACTTC
>TRBJ2-3|many|NA|TRBV7-9
CASSLEGQATDTQYF
TGTGCCAGCAGCTTAGAGGGGCAGGCCACAGATACGCAGTATTTT
>TRBJ1-2|NA|TRBD1|TRBV5-5
CASSFTPGQGFYGYTF
TGTGCCAGCAGCTTTACTCCGGGACAGGGCTTCTATGGCTACACCTTC
>TRBJ2-3|few|NA|TRBV7-2
CASSRDWAKQYF
TGTGCCAGCAGTCGCGACTGGGCAAAGCAGTATTTT
>TRBJ2-3|few|TRBD2|TRBV29-1
CSEGLAGTDTQYF
TGCAGCGAAGGACTAGCGGGCACAGATACGCAGTATTTT
>TRBJ2-7|NA|NA|TRBV30
CAWSVRWAGYEQYF
TGTGCCTGGAGTGTACGCTGGGCAGGCTACGAGCAGTACTTC
>TRBJ1-1|many|NA|TRBV14
CASSQVQGRNTEAFF
TGTGCCAGCAGCCAAGTTCAGGGTAGGAACACTGAAGCTTTCTTT
>TRBJ2-1|NA|NA|TRBV7-2
CASSPDWGGNEQFF
TGTGCCAGCAGCCCGGACTGGGGAGGCAATGAGCAGTTCTTC
>TRBJ2-5|few|NA|TRBV24-1
CATSDQPGETQYF
TGTGCCACCAGTGACCAACCCGGGGAGACCCAGTACTTC
>TRBJ2-7|few|TRBD1|TRBV18
CASSPPGGEQYF
TGTGCCAGCTCACCCCCAGGGGGCGAGCAGTACTTC
>TRBJ2-3|NA|TRBD1|TRBV12-3/TRBV12-4
CASSGDRGFTDTQYF
TGTGCCAGCAGTGGGGACAGGGGCTTCACAGATACGCAGTATTTT
>TRBJ2-7|NA|TRBD2|TRBV7-2
CASSSLAGVPYEQYF
TGTGCCAGCAGCTCCCTAGCGGGAGTTCCCTACGAGCAGTACTTC
>TRBJ2-2|NA|NA|TRBV7-3
CASSLTGVGRELFF
TGTGCCAGCAGCTTAACGGGGGTTGGCCGGGAGCTGTTTTTT
>TRBJ1-5|NA|NA|TRBV4-1
CASSRTPEQPQHF
TGCGCCAGCAGCCGAACTCCGGAACAGCCCCAGCATTTT
>TRBJ1-1|few|NA|TRBV27
CASSTHSTKNTEAFF
TGTGCCAGCAGTACGCACTCAACTAAGAACACTGAAGCTTTCTTT
>TRBJ1-4|NA|NA|TRBV4-1
CASSQPEKNEKLFF
TGCGCCAGCAGCCAGCCGGAAAAAAATGAAAAACTGTTTTTT
>TRBJ1-5|many|NA|TRBV7-9
CASSLNEGRQPQHF
TGTGCCAGCAGCTTAAACGAGGGGAGGCAGCCCCAGCATTTT
>TRBJ1-6|NA|NA|TRBV7-2
CASSPGAYNSPLHF
TGTGCCAGCAGCCCCGGTGCTTATAATTCACCCCTCCACTTT
>TRBJ2-3|once|NA|TRBV5-1
CASSQQGRWTDTQYF
TGCGCCAGCTCACAGCAGGGAAGGTGGACAGATACGCAGTATTTT
>TRBJ2-1|NA|TRBD2|TRBV20-1
CSARDSGGRPLWGEQFF
TGCAGTGCTAGAGATTCTGGCGGGAGGCCCCTGTGGGGTGAGCAGTTCTTC